This is a list of T cell receptor beta chains from one sample in a study of blood T cell repertoires in COVID-19. Assay used: immunoSEQ multiplex PCR; TCRdb lists only in-frame clones, some missing. This sample has a few hundred thousand clones, with around 87% found just once. The sequencing input was peripheral blood. The receptors were sampled from a man aged 55 to 69 who had recovered from COVID-19. CDR3s include the opening cysteine and the closing phenylalanine or tryptophan.

J: TRBJ2-1
V: TRBV7-3
CDR3: CASSLSGLAGGAYEQFF

J: TRBJ2-1
V: TRBV11-2
CDR3: CASSLDQGGGYNEQFF

J: TRBJ2-2
V: TRBV5-4
CDR3: CASSLVGVEGGELFF

J: TRBJ2-7
V: TRBV28
CDR3: CASTRAEPYEQYF

J: TRBJ1-2
V: TRBV7-2
CDR3: CASSPREPPPSNYGYTF

J: TRBJ1-5
V: TRBV25-1
CDR3: CASGRGGDGQPQHF

J: TRBJ2-5
V: TRBV6-5
CDR3: CASGRREGRKTQYF

J: TRBJ1-5
V: TRBV5-1
CDR3: CASSSTGGNQPQHF

J: TRBJ2-1
V: TRBV12-5
CDR3: CASGSGEYSYNEQFF

J: TRBJ2-1
V: TRBV19
CDR3: CASSIQRLEQFF

J: TRBJ2-5
V: TRBV12-3/TRBV12-4
CDR3: CASSFQAGLRDF

J: TRBJ1-1
V: TRBV7-6
CDR3: CASSLVTGGTEAFF

J: TRBJ2-3
V: TRBV3-1/TRBV3-2
CDR3: CASSPGGTDTQYF

J: TRBJ2-1
V: TRBV7-3
CDR3: CASSLSSYNEQFF

J: TRBJ2-1
V: TRBV6-5
CDR3: CASSYWVSGEQFF

J: TRBJ2-1
V: TRBV5-1
CDR3: CASSLQGETYNEQFF

J: TRBJ1-2
V: TRBV5-1
CDR3: CASSSGQTGRGYGYTF

J: TRBJ1-1
V: TRBV28
CDR3: CASSSGQGSAEAFF

J: TRBJ2-5
V: TRBV6-2/TRBV6-3
CDR3: CASSGWTSGDGETQYF

J: TRBJ2-7
V: TRBV5-1
CDR3: CASSVVTGGSEQYF

J: TRBJ1-4
V: TRBV7-9
CDR3: CASSFSPSTANEKLFF

J: TRBJ2-7
V: TRBV18
CDR3: CASSPRGLAGSYEQYF

J: TRBJ1-5
V: TRBV24-1
CDR3: CAKYRGRYYSNQPQHF

J: TRBJ2-2
V: TRBV15
CDR3: CATSASGSVTGELFF